Listed here are 11 T cell receptor beta chains from one sample, sequenced in a study of Ad26.COV2.S vaccination and SARS-CoV-2 variants. TCRdb keeps only in-frame clones here, not all; method: immunoSEQ multiplex PCR. The table includes roughly 700,000 clones, around 89% detected once. Treatment meaning: some 20 received Ad26.COV2.S at low or high dose, single or two shots; roughly five received placebo; per-sample allocation not given. The samples were gathered on day 63 after the first injection of vaccine or placebo. Source: peripheral blood, taken in a trial of Ad26.COV2.S vaccine versus placebo. Every receptor here comes from a person aged 18-65 years who received the Ad26.COV2.S COVID-19 vaccine or a placebo.

The J gene is TRBJ1-5, the V gene TRBV9, with 10 nucleotides matching TRBD1. The junction had 8 bases not matched to a gene; V was cut back by 4 bases and J by 4 bases. CDR3 length equals 16 residues. Germline V lookup: CDR1 SGDLS, CDR2 YYNGEE. CDR3 in DNA: TGTGCCAGCAGCCAGGGGGGGACAGGGGAAAATCAGCCCCAGCATTTT. Its translation is CASSQGGTGENQPQHF.

The chain recombines TRBV7-2 with TRBJ1-5; 8 bases line up with TRBD1. The CDR3 is 16 residues long. Germline assignment: CDR1 SGHTA and CDR2 FQGNSA. Trimming removed 1 base from V and 4 bases from J; junction bases left unmatched: 6. Written as DNA, the CDR3 is TGTGCCAGCAGCTTAGGCCAGGGGGCAAGGAATCAGCCCCAGCATTTT. It is translated as CASSLGQGARNQPQHF.

The V gene is TRBV5-4, the J gene TRBJ2-1; 9 bases are shared with TRBD1. This CDR3 contains 15 residues. Germline V gene sequence: CDR1 SGHNT, CDR2 YYREEE (reference sequence). V was clipped by 6 bases and J by 2 bases; unmatched bases: 6. The CDR3 is CASTRDRGTYNEQFF. CDR3 nucleotides: TGTGCCAGCACCCGTGACAGGGGGACCTACAATGAGCAGTTCTTC.

The chain couples TRBV6-5 to TRBJ2-1; 10 bases match TRBD2. This CDR3 is built from 15 residues. The germline CDR1 and CDR2 sequences are MNHEY and SVGAGI. V lost 2 bases and J lost 5; bases outside the gene matches: 3. The CDR3 here is CASSYVTSGNNEQFF. As DNA, the CDR3 is TGTGCCAGCAGTTACGTAACTAGCGGGAACAATGAGCAGTTCTTC.

The genes are TRBV30 and TRBJ1-4; no reliable D call. The V gene lost 3 bases and the J gene lost 10 bases, with 18 bases spanning the gap. Germline V lookup: CDR1 GTSNPN, CDR2 SVGIG (reference sequence). CDR3 length: 14 amino acids. CDR3 coding DNA: TGTGCCTGGAGGGTACACCCAGGTTCTGGAAAACTGTTTTTT. Translated, it gives CAWRVHPGSGKLFF.

The chain uses TRBV3-1 (or the pseudogene TRBV3-2) and TRBJ2-2, with 9 positions matching TRBD2. The CDR3 has 19 residues. The ends lost 0 bases at V and 4 bases at J; junction bases unmatched: 12. CDR1 is LGHDT and CDR2 is YNNKEL in the germline V gene (reference sequence). CDR3 in amino acids: CASSQDERRPSGTTGELFF. CDR3 sequence (DNA): TGTGCCAGCAGCCAAGACGAAAGAAGGCCTAGCGGGACCACCGGGGAGCTGTTTTTT.

The chain recombines TRBV2 with TRBJ2-7; TRBD2 agrees at 7 bases. Germline V CDR1 and CDR2: SNHLY, FYNNEI. V gave up 4 bases and J gave up 3 bases; unmatched junction bases: 3. The CDR3 has 13 amino acids. The CDR3 loop is CASSVAGDYEQYF. The CDR3 DNA sequence: TGTGCCAGCAGTGTGGCGGGGGACTACGAGCAGTACTTC.

This clone has just one count. The chain combines TRBV12-5 with TRBJ2-2; a possible D gene is TRBD2 (5 bases). CDR3 length: 13 residues. Trimming pared 0 bases from V and 6 bases from J, leaving 5 bases between. The germline CDR1 and CDR2 sequences are LGHNT and FRNRAP. This CDR3 reads CASGLVGAGELFF. Written as DNA, the CDR3 is TGTGCTAGTGGTTTGGTCGGGGCCGGGGAGCTGTTTTTT.

The rearrangement joins TRBV7-2 to TRBJ2-2, with a weak D call TRBD2 (6 bases). The germline CDR1 and CDR2 sequences are SGHTA and FQGNSA. V lost 3 bases, J lost 4 bases, and 15 bases lay in between. The CDR3 loop spans 16 amino acids. The CDR3 DNA follows: TGTGCCAGCAGCTTCTCCGGGACTGCCGCCACCGGGGAGCTGTTTTTT. Residues: CASSFSGTAATGELFF. The entire variable domain, with the rest obtained from reference TRBV7-2 and TRBJ2-2, is as follows: GAGVSQSPSNKVTEKGKDVELRCDPISGHTALYWYRQSLGQGLEFLIYFQGNSAPDKSGLPSDRFSAERTGGSVSTLTIQRTQQEDSAVYLCASSFSGTAATGELFFGEGSRLTVL.

The chain recombines TRBV6-5 with TRBJ1-2, with 7 bases that match TRBD1. Germline V gene lookup returns CDR1 MNHEY and CDR2 SVGAGI. The CDR3 loop spans 15 amino acids. With 2 bases clipped from V and 8 bases from J, the junction kept 11 bases outside the gene matches. This CDR3 is CASSYAQGGALGYTF. The CDR3 nucleotides read TGTGCCAGCAGTTACGCTCAGGGGGGAGCCTTGGGCTACACCTTC.

The rearrangement joins TRBV7-9 to TRBJ1-3; D is possibly TRBD1 (6 bases). Trimming removed 5 bases from V and 4 bases from J, with 18 bases in between. Germline CDR1 and CDR2: SEHNR and FQNEAQ (reference sequence). This CDR3 has 16 residues. The CDR3 DNA reads TGTGCCAGCAGCAGACTACAGGGTTTAGTCGGAAACACCATATATTTT. Encoded protein: CASSRLQGLVGNTIYF.